The T cell receptor beta chain described here comes from a study of cytomegalovirus exposure and HLA in healthy donors. Study at large: Of around 400 genotyped donors, more than 65% grouped in the Caucasian-associated ancestry cluster.

The PCR employed 60 Vbeta primers together with 13 Jbeta primers. Clones were sequenced by immunoSEQ multiplex PCR, and TCRdb holds only the in-frame ones, with some missing. The sample lists roughly 190,000 clones, about nine tenths occurring once. The sequence was obtained from a boy aged 2 to 9 in good health and CMV-seronegative. Sequencing used PBMCs.

CDR3 bases: TGTGCCAGCGCCTTAAGTGGGGGAGGAGTGGATGCTTTCTTT. Its translation is CASALSGGGVDAFF. V is TRBV28 and J is TRBJ1-1, with D tentatively TRBD1 (5 bases). V lost 8 bases and J 11 bases, leaving 24 bases between the germline ends. From germline, CDR1 is MDHEN and CDR2 SYDVKM. This CDR3 comprises 14 residues. The variable domain in full, with the rest retrieved from reference TRBV28 and TRBJ1-1, is DVKVTQSSRYLVKRTGEKVFLECVQDMDHENMFWYRQDPGLGLRLIYFSYDVKMKEKGDIPEGYSVSREKKERFSLILESASTNQTSMYLCASALSGGGVDAFFGQGTRLTVV.